This T cell receptor (beta chain) was documented in a study of blood T cell repertoires in COVID-19. The CDR3 is made up of 15 amino acids. V dropped 3 bases and J dropped 0 bases, with 12 bases sitting between them. Germline V lookup: CDR1 SGDLS, CDR2 YYNGEE. Per the study methods: From reference gene primer amplification, estimates of nucleated cell counts were derived. Sequenced by immunoSEQ multiplex PCR; TCRdb stores in-frame clones only, minus some. Clonal size and the V and J genes are those of that table, whereas D and trimming came from the DNA. In the table there are fewer than 150,000 clones, approximately 84% of which are singletons.

The sequencing sample was made of peripheral blood. The sequence derives from a human donor in a cohort sampled during active COVID-19. The chain recombines TRBV9 with TRBJ1-2, with a tentative D call TRBD1 (5 bases). The CDR3 sequence is CASSAGGNTNYGYTF. CDR3 coding DNA: TGTGCCAGCAGCGCGGGGGGGAATACTAACTATGGCTACACCTTC.